A selection of T cell receptor beta chains follows, all from one sample in a study of PD-L1 blockade in urothelial cancer. Sequencing used immunoSEQ multiplex PCR; TCRdb keeps in-frame clones, though not all of them. The sample contains 50,000 or so clones, around 84% of which appear only once. The sample here was PBMCs, taken around atezolizumab (anti-PD-L1) treatment. The receptors derive from a man between 45 and 60 years old with urothelial cancer. Both conserved end residues are part of each CDR3. D genes are given only for firm matches.

v_gene	j_gene	d_gene	CDR3aa
TRBV23-1	TRBJ2-3	TRBD2	CASSPRRLAGMLDTQYF
TRBV5-6	TRBJ2-5	TRBD2	CASSPTGGAETQYF
TRBV30	TRBJ2-3	.	CAWSLRQETTDTQYF
TRBV5-1	TRBJ1-1	.	CASSLDLGRENTEAFF
TRBV10-1	TRBJ2-7	.	CASSPAARGFGQYF
TRBV27	TRBJ2-2	.	CASSFRARDGGELFF
TRBV7-8	TRBJ2-1	.	CASSLAGHTSFNEQFF
TRBV5-1	TRBJ2-2	.	CASSPKRTGELFF
TRBV27	TRBJ1-6	TRBD1	CASNRQGPNSPLHF
TRBV30	TRBJ2-1	.	CAWSSGQDYSYNEQFF
TRBV5-4	TRBJ1-1	.	CASSYDTAKNTEAFF
TRBV7-9	TRBJ2-7	TRBD2	CASSLSGGEGYEQYF
TRBV2	TRBJ2-5	TRBD2	CASSDPRGLAENLQETQYF
TRBV4-3	TRBJ2-1	TRBD2	CASSPSGSSYNEQFF
TRBV7-2	TRBJ2-7	TRBD2	CASSLGREGPYEQYF
TRBV29-1	TRBJ1-2	.	CSVEETRSYTF
TRBV27	TRBJ2-1	.	CASSLSTSSYNEQFF
TRBV4-1	TRBJ2-3	TRBD1	CASSQGDRGPDTQYF
TRBV5-8	TRBJ2-6	TRBD1	CASSLYSGGTGANVLTF
TRBV28	TRBJ1-3	TRBD1	CASTPAQGVNRGNTIYF
TRBV5-4	TRBJ2-6	.	CASSRDSSGANVLTF
TRBV6-1	TRBJ2-7	TRBD2	CASSEGGLAGQYEQYF
TRBV19	TRBJ2-7	TRBD2	CASSITLAGVYEQYF
TRBV5-8	TRBJ2-5	TRBD2	CASSIGLAGGETQYF
TRBV18	TRBJ2-7	.	CASSPRNGDEQYF
TRBV7-2	TRBJ2-1	TRBD2	CASSSLAGPVNEQFF
TRBV5-6	TRBJ2-7	TRBD1	CASSAGTGATYEQYF
TRBV2	TRBJ2-2	.	CASSGDGGNTGELFF
TRBV6-5	TRBJ2-5	.	CASRPSGSGKETQYF
TRBV19	TRBJ2-1	TRBD2	CASSILAGGIYNEQFF
TRBV5-5	TRBJ2-3	TRBD1	CASSLRDRVTDTQYF
TRBV9	TRBJ1-2	TRBD1	CASSVDRGTGYGYTF
TRBV7-9	TRBJ2-2	TRBD2	CASSLASQAGVPTGELFF
TRBV27	TRBJ2-1	.	CASSSSPGLDLYNEQFF
TRBV7-9	TRBJ2-7	TRBD1	CASIRQGTYEQYF
TRBV6-6	TRBJ2-3	.	CASSYDQTAHTDTQYF
TRBV5-6	TRBJ2-4	.	CASSPRIRELEVKNIQYF
TRBV12-5	TRBJ2-7	.	CASGLPRGMSYEQYF
TRBV27	TRBJ2-1	TRBD1	CASSLFFSDRGYNEQFF
TRBV7-2	TRBJ1-1	.	CASSLRTPNTEAFF